This T cell receptor (beta chain) was sequenced during a study of cytomegalovirus exposure and HLA in healthy donors. Primers for the PCR totalled 60 Vbeta and 13 Jbeta. TCRdb keeps only in-frame clones here, not all; method: immunoSEQ multiplex PCR. The table lists under 130,000 clones. Germline CDR1 LNHDA, CDR2 SQIVND (reference sequence). The V and J ends lost 1 base and 1 base respectively, with 7 bases between them. The CDR3 totals 14 residues. The source material was PBMCs. This receptor was identified in a man aged 35 to 55 in good health and CMV-seronegative. The chain couples TRBV19 to TRBJ1-1; D remains unclear. CDR3 loop: CASSIVTRNTEAFF. CDR3 coding DNA: TGTGCCAGTAGTATAGTTACGCGGAACACTGAAGCTTTCTTT.